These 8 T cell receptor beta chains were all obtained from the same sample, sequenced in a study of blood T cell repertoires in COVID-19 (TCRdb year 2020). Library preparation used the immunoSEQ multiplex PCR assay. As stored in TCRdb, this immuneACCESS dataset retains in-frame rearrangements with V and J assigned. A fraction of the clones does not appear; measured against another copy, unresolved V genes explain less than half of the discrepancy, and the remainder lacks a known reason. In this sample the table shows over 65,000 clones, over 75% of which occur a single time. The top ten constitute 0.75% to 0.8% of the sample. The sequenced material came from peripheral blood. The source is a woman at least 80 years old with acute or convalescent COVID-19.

In nucleotides, the CDR3 is TGTGCCAGCAGCCCTGGGACTAATGAGCAGTTCTTC. This gives the protein CASSPGTNEQFF. This chain connects TRBV4-2 to TRBJ2-1, with a weak D call TRBD2 (6 bases). The CDR3 runs 12 residues. Trimming removed 4 bases from V and 7 bases from J, with 8 bases in between. Germline CDR1 and CDR2: LGHNA and YNFKEQ.

DNA of the CDR3: TGTGCCAGCAGCCCCCAGAGGGGACGCTTTGGGGGGGCCTCCTACGAGCAGTACTTC. The encoded protein is CASSPQRGRFGGASYEQYF. The chain employs TRBV7-2 and TRBJ2-7; D is perhaps TRBD2 (7 bases). The germline V gene encodes CDR1 SGHTA and CDR2 FQGNSA. V was trimmed by 5 bases and J by 0 bases, leaving 26 bases between them. The CDR3 is 19 residues long. The variable domain in full, with the rest retrieved from reference TRBV7-2 and TRBJ2-7, is GAGVSQSPSNKVTEKGKDVELRCDPISGHTALYWYRQSLGQGLEFLIYFQGNSAPDKSGLPSDRFSAERTGGSVSTLTIQRTQQEDSAVYLCASSPQRGRFGGASYEQYFGPGTRLTVT.

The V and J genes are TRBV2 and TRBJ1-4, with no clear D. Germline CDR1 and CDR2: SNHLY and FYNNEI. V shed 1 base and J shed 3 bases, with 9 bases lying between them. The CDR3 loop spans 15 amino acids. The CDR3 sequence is CASSEVRRANEKLFF. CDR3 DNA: TGTGCCAGCAGTGAAGTTCGGAGGGCTAATGAAAAACTGTTTTTT.

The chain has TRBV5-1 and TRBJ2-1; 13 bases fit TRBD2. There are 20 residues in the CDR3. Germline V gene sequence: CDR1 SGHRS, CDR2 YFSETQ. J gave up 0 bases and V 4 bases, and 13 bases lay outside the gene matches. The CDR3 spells CASSLRPGLAGAHSYNEQFF. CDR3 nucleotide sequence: TGCGCCAGCAGCCTTAGACCTGGACTAGCGGGAGCGCACTCCTACAATGAGCAGTTCTTC.

The CDR3 loop reads CASSPQGFREQFF. The CDR3 coding sequence is TGTGCCAGCAGCCCCCAGGGGTTTCGGGAGCAGTTCTTC. The V gene is TRBV11-2, the J gene TRBJ2-1, with a tentative D call TRBD1 (6 bases). Deletions cut 5 bases from V and 10 bases from J, with 15 bases between. This CDR3 contains 13 residues. Per the germline V gene, CDR1 is SGHAT and CDR2 is FQNNGV.

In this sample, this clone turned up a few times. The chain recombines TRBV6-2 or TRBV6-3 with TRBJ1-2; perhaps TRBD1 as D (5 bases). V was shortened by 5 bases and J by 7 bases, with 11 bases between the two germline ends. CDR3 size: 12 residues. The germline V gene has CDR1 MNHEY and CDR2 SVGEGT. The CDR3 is CASSTGVRGYTF. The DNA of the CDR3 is TGTGCCAGCAGTACAGGAGTACGTGGCTACACCTTC.

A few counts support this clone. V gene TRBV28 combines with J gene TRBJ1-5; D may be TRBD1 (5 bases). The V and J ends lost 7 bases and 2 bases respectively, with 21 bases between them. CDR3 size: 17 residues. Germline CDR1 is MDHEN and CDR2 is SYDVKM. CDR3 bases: TGTGCCAGCACCCAGGGAAGGGGTGCAAGGGGCAATCAGCCCCAGCATTTT. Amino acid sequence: CASTQGRGARGNQPQHF.

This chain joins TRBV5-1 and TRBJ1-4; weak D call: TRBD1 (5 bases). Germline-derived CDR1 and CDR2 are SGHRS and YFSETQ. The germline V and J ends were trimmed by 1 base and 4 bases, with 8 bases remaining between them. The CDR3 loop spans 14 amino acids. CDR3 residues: CASSLQGFNEKLFF. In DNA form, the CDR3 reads TGCGCCAGCAGCTTGCAGGGTTTTAATGAAAAACTGTTTTTT.